Listed below are T cell receptor beta chains from one sample, sequenced in a study of identical twins. TCRdb independently ran MiXCR on the 5' RACE reads; one entry per CDR3 protein. Of about 520,000 distinct CDR3 sequences listed, approximately 22% are singletons. This same sample was also part of a study on T cells expressing NK-cell markers.

The sample consisted of CD4+ T cells sorted from blood. The receptors were gathered from a woman between 18 and 29 years old in good health. Each CDR3 is given with its conserved first and last residue. A D gene is named only where the DNA matches it firmly. For some rows the clone size is stated as once, few or many, or as a class when expanded; others skip it.

j_call v_call clone_size d_call cdr3_nt cdr3_aa
TRBJ1-2 TRBV7-9 few TRBD1 TGTGCCAGCAGCCCCGGGACAGGGGACTATGGCTACACCTTC CASSPGTGDYGYTF
TRBJ2-1 TRBV5-1 . . TGCGCCAGCAGCTTGGCCCTGGGGTCTCGAAATGAGCAGTTCTTC CASSLALGSRNEQFF
TRBJ2-7 TRBV7-2 few . TGTGCCAGCAGCTCATCTCCGGGGCCGTCCTACGAGCAGTACTTC CASSSSPGPSYEQYF
TRBJ2-2 TRBV6-6 many . TGTGCCAGCAGTTGGAAGGGCGGGGAGCTGTTTTTT CASSWKGGELFF
TRBJ2-5 TRBV29-1 . . TGCAGCGTCCCCCACTTTTGGGGGGGCTGGATAGAGACCCAGTACTTC CSVPHFWGGWIETQYF
TRBJ2-1 TRBV4-3 few . TGCGCCACCTTCTGGCAGAACCCCCGCAACCACTTCCGCTGTCAAGTCCAGTTCTTC CATFWQNPRNHFRCQVQFF
TRBJ1-1 TRBV9 few TRBD1 TGTGCCAGCACTCGTCAGGGGACAGGGAACACTGAAGCTTTCTTT CASTRQGTGNTEAFF
TRBJ2-7 TRBV30 . TRBD2 TGTGCCTGGAGTCTACTAGCGGGAGGGTCCTACGAGCAGTACTTC CAWSLLAGGSYEQYF
TRBJ2-1 TRBV5-6 . . TGTGCCAGCAGCGTGAATCATGAGCAGTTCTTC CASSVNHEQFF
TRBJ2-1 TRBV27 . . TGTGCCAGCAGTTTATCGCGGCAGGTTCTATACAATGAGCAGTTCTTC CASSLSRQVLYNEQFF
TRBJ1-1 TRBV5-1 . . TGCGCCAGCAGCTTGTTAGCGGGGGCGCCCACTGAAGCTTTCTTT CASSLLAGAPTEAFF
TRBJ1-1 TRBV7-9 . . TGTGCCAGCACCTCAGGTGGGGGACAAGCTTTCTTT CASTSGGGQAFF
TRBJ1-1 TRBV5-1 many . TGCGCCAGCAGCCCCAACGGGGGCTATACTGAAGCTTTCTTT CASSPNGGYTEAFF
TRBJ1-2 TRBV18 . . TGTGCCAGCTCACCACTCGACTATGGCTACACCTTC CASSPLDYGYTF
TRBJ1-1 TRBV5-5 few . TGTGCCAGCAGCTGGAACAGGGACACTGAAGCTTTCTTT CASSWNRDTEAFF
TRBJ1-1 TRBV7-2 few . TGTGCCAGCAGCTTTTCGGGTTCCACTGAAGCTTTCTTT CASSFSGSTEAFF
TRBJ2-1 TRBV12-3/TRBV12-4 . . TGTGCCAGCAGGAGACACCAGAACAATGAGCAGTTCTTC CASRRHQNNEQFF
TRBJ2-2 TRBV20-1 many TRBD1 TGCAGTGCTAGCGCGGGACAGGGGGCCTCGAACACCGGGGAGCTGTTTTTT CSASAGQGASNTGELFF
TRBJ1-1 TRBV11-3 . TRBD1 TGTGCCAGCAGCGCGAGACAGGGATCGAACACTGAAGCTTTCTTT CASSARQGSNTEAFF
TRBJ2-3 TRBV5-8 . . TGTGCCAGCAGCTCTGGACACGCAAGTACAGATACGCAGTATTTT CASSSGHASTDTQYF
TRBJ2-7 TRBV2 . . TGTGCCAGCAGTCCTAGAGTCGGGACATTCTCCTACGAGCAGTACTTC CASSPRVGTFSYEQYF
TRBJ1-2 TRBV5-4 few TRBD1 TGTGCCAGCAGCCCTGGACAGGATTCCTATGGCTACACCTTC CASSPGQDSYGYTF